Included here is one TCR beta chain sequence, with context. Antigen specificity is unknown. The data were obtained in a study of cytomegalovirus exposure and HLA in healthy donors. Overall study findings and caveats: A few chains linked to CMV were shown in vitro to be specific for CMV antigens.

Trimming removed 8 bases at V and 0 bases at J, with 11 bases between. Germline V gene lookup returns CDR1 LNHDA and CDR2 SQIVND (reference sequence). The CDR3 sequence is 14 residues long. The PCR had 60 Vbeta and 13 Jbeta primers. Per the authors' pipeline: An analysis that came later counted 80 million or so unique TCR beta chains, some 11 million shared. Produced via immunoSEQ multiplex PCR; TCRdb's table is partial and in-frame only. V and J calls and clone size are copied from that table; D and trimming were computed from the DNA. There are some 120,000 clones in the sample; roughly 71% occur only once, and 5.5% to 7.5% lies in the top ten.

The chain recombines TRBV19 with TRBJ2-1; weak D call: TRBD2 (5 bases). The sample comprised PBMCs. The TCR sequence derives from a woman between 45 and 60 years old in good health and CMV-seropositive. The CDR3 region is CASRRDRSYNEQFF. The CDR3 bases are TGTGCCAGTCGCCGGGATCGCTCCTACAATGAGCAGTTCTTC.